The clone carrying this TCR beta chain was detected once. CDR3 size: 15 residues. The germline gives CDR1 KGHDR, CDR2 SFDVKD. V shed 3 bases, J shed 6 bases, and the junction held 5 bases outside the gene matches. TCRdb keeps only in-frame clones here, not all; method: immunoSEQ multiplex PCR. The sample comprises 300,000 to 400,000 clones, around nine tenths of which are singletons, and approximately 5% rests with the top ten. The data stem from a study of blood T cell repertoires in COVID-19. Study context: From T cells, B-cell-depleted T cells, or PBMCs came the material, which was cDNA or gDNA.

This chain joins TRBV24-1 and TRBJ1-1; 11 bases fit TRBD1. The source material was PBMCs or T cells enriched from blood (not recorded which). The receptor's source is a man aged 55-75 years who had recovered from COVID-19. CDR3 in DNA: TGTGCCACCAGTGATCCTAGGACAGGGGGCTCTGAAGCTTTCTTT. This gives the protein CATSDPRTGGSEAFF.